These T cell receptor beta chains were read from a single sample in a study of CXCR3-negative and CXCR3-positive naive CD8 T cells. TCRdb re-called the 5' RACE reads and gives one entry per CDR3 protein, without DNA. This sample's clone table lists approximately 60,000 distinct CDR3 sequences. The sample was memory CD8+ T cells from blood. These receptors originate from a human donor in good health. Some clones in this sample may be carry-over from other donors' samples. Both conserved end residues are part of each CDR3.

CDR3: CSVETWGTEAFF; J: TRBJ1-1; V: TRBV29-1
CDR3: CASSFSHEQYF; J: TRBJ2-7; V: TRBV7-2
CDR3: CASSPTSGNTGELFF; J: TRBJ2-2; V: TRBV5-1
CDR3: CSASPPPVSQPQHF; J: TRBJ1-5; V: TRBV20-1
CDR3: CSARVTGELFF; J: TRBJ2-2; V: TRBV29-1
CDR3: CSAEGTSGSEQYF; J: TRBJ2-7; V: TRBV29-1
CDR3: CASSLVAREETQYF; J: TRBJ2-5; V: TRBV7-2
CDR3: CASTPQPGQGAYEQYF; J: TRBJ2-7; V: TRBV6-6
CDR3: CASSLLPQGTEAFF; J: TRBJ1-1; V: TRBV27
CDR3: CASSDWTSGYEQYF; J: TRBJ2-7; V: TRBV7-9
CDR3: CSVVWENGDQPQHF; J: TRBJ1-5; V: TRBV29-1
CDR3: CASNGGKNTEAFF; J: TRBJ1-1; V: TRBV12-3/TRBV12-4
CDR3: CASSLSGLRSGANVLTF; J: TRBJ2-6; V: TRBV12-3/TRBV12-4
CDR3: CSARLQGAGETQYF; J: TRBJ2-5; V: TRBV20-1
CDR3: CSARDISGGANQPQHF; J: TRBJ1-5; V: TRBV20-1
CDR3: CASSPSAGNNEQFF; J: TRBJ2-1; V: TRBV9
CDR3: CSAILDRDTEAFF; J: TRBJ1-1; V: TRBV20-1
CDR3: CASSVTSNTEAFF; J: TRBJ1-1; V: TRBV19
CDR3: CASSQGLSYEQYF; J: TRBJ2-7; V: TRBV4-1
CDR3: CSVDSSYEQYF; J: TRBJ2-7; V: TRBV29-1
CDR3: CATSAVTGNTEAFF; J: TRBJ1-1; V: TRBV15
CDR3: CSVEKGIGGSNEQFF; J: TRBJ2-1; V: TRBV29-1
CDR3: CAISEGSGQPQHF; J: TRBJ1-5; V: TRBV10-3
CDR3: CASSQDQAEETQYF; J: TRBJ2-5; V: TRBV4-3
CDR3: CASNPLGPLDTQYF; J: TRBJ2-3; V: TRBV12-3/TRBV12-4
CDR3: CASSLTGGSSGELFF; J: TRBJ2-2; V: TRBV7-3
CDR3: CASSESDRVSYEQYF; J: TRBJ2-7; V: TRBV19
CDR3: CSAWTSGGERVF; J: TRBJ2-1; V: TRBV29-1
CDR3: CASSETPGGLSYEQYF; J: TRBJ2-7; V: TRBV4-1
CDR3: CASSLVGQPQHF; J: TRBJ1-5; V: TRBV12-3/TRBV12-4
CDR3: CASSQDPLAGGPKDTQYF; J: TRBJ2-3; V: TRBV4-2
CDR3: CASRKGYEQYF; J: TRBJ2-7; V: TRBV27
CDR3: CASSPRGGNEKLFF; J: TRBJ1-4; V: TRBV9
CDR3: CASSLEGTSGRYNEQFF; J: TRBJ2-1; V: TRBV5-1
CDR3: CSARKGSGDADTQYF; J: TRBJ2-3; V: TRBV20-1
CDR3: CSARGSRENQPQHF; J: TRBJ1-5; V: TRBV20-1
CDR3: CASSDPQGADSPLHF; J: TRBJ1-6; V: TRBV9
CDR3: CASSQPRWTSGQETQYF; J: TRBJ2-5; V: TRBV3-1
CDR3: CASSPPGQNYGYTF; J: TRBJ1-2; V: TRBV18
CDR3: CASSQDRTGPYNEQFF; J: TRBJ2-1; V: TRBV4-3
CDR3: CSVDLRVERSTDTQYF; J: TRBJ2-3; V: TRBV29-1
CDR3: CALSGKSYEQYF; J: TRBJ2-7; V: TRBV7-9
CDR3: CSVGPRGEYGYTF; J: TRBJ1-2; V: TRBV29-1